This T cell receptor (beta chain) is from a study of shared clonotypes between healthy human individuals. The table came from immunoSEQ multiplex PCR; TCRdb's copy has only in-frame clones and leaves some out. The table records approximately 2,000,000 clones, just over 90% of them present only once. The naive CD8 population came from CD45RO-negative cells selected for CCR7, without terminally differentiated effector memory CD45RA+ cells. V was trimmed by 2 bases and J by 5 bases, leaving 6 bases between them. CDR1 and CDR2 (germline): MNHEY, SVGAGI. CDR3 size: 13 residues. Sequencing input: naive CD8+ T cells from PBMCs. This receptor was taken from a man aged 18 to 29 in good health. Some clones in this sample may be carry-over from other donors' samples. The rearrangement joins TRBV6-5 to TRBJ2-2; D call uncertain. The CDR3 DNA sequence: TGTGCCAGCAGTTACAAGGGTACCGGGGAGCTGTTTTTT. It yields the protein CASSYKGTGELFF.